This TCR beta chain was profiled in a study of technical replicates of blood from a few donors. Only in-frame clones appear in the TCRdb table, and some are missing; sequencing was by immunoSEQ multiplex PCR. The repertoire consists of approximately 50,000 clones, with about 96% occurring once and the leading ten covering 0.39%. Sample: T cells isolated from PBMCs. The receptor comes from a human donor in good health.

The CDR3: CASSGGQLDEQYF. The CDR3 region has the DNA TGTGCCAGCAGCGGCGGGCAGTTGGACGAGCAGTACTTC. This chain connects TRBV9 to TRBJ2-7; tentative D call: TRBD2 (5 bases). Trimming stripped 3 bases from V and 5 bases from J, with 12 bases between. The CDR3 is 13 residues long. Germline loops: CDR1 SGDLS, CDR2 YYNGEE.